The clone carrying this T cell receptor (beta chain) appeared many times. What it binds is not known. A single record per CDR3 protein comes from TCRdb applying MiXCR to the reads. The sample lists 110,000 or so distinct CDR3 sequences, about 30% occurring once. The sample comes from a study of T cell repertoires in cytomegalovirus infection. Germline V gives CDR1 SGDLS, CDR2 YYNGEE. Trimming removed 0 bases from V and 0 bases from J, with 16 bases in between. The length of the CDR3 is 19 residues. Study-wide points: HLA-C-restricted CMV-specific TCR beta clonotypes prevailed in the ex vivo response.

V gene TRBV9 combines with J gene TRBJ2-6; D perhaps matches TRBD1 (6 bases). The input for sequencing was CD8+ T cells from cultured PBMCs, taken from culture after CMV antigen stimulation. The source of this sequence is a human donor in good health (CMV status not recorded). Some clones in this sample may be carry-over from other donors' samples. For the CDR3, the DNA is TGTGCCAGCAGCGTAGATCCCCAGGGGCCCTACTCTGGGGCCAACGTCCTGACTTTC. Protein sequence: CASSVDPQGPYSGANVLTF.